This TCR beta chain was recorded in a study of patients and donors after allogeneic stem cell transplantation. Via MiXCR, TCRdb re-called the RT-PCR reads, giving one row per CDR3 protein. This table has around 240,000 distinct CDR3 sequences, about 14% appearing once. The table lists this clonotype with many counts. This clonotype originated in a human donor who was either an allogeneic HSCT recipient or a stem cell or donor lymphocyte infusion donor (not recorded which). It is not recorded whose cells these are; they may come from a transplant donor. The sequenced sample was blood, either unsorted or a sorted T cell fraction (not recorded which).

The CDR3 nucleotides are TGTGCCAGCAAAGGGACAGGGGGAAACATTCAGTACTTC. Amino acids: CASKGTGGNIQYF. The V and J genes are TRBV2 and TRBJ2-4; 11 bases agree with TRBD1. The CDR3 has 13 amino acids. Germline V CDR1 and CDR2: SNHLY, FYNNEI. V shed 7 bases and J 6 bases; nucleotides not matched to a gene: 2.